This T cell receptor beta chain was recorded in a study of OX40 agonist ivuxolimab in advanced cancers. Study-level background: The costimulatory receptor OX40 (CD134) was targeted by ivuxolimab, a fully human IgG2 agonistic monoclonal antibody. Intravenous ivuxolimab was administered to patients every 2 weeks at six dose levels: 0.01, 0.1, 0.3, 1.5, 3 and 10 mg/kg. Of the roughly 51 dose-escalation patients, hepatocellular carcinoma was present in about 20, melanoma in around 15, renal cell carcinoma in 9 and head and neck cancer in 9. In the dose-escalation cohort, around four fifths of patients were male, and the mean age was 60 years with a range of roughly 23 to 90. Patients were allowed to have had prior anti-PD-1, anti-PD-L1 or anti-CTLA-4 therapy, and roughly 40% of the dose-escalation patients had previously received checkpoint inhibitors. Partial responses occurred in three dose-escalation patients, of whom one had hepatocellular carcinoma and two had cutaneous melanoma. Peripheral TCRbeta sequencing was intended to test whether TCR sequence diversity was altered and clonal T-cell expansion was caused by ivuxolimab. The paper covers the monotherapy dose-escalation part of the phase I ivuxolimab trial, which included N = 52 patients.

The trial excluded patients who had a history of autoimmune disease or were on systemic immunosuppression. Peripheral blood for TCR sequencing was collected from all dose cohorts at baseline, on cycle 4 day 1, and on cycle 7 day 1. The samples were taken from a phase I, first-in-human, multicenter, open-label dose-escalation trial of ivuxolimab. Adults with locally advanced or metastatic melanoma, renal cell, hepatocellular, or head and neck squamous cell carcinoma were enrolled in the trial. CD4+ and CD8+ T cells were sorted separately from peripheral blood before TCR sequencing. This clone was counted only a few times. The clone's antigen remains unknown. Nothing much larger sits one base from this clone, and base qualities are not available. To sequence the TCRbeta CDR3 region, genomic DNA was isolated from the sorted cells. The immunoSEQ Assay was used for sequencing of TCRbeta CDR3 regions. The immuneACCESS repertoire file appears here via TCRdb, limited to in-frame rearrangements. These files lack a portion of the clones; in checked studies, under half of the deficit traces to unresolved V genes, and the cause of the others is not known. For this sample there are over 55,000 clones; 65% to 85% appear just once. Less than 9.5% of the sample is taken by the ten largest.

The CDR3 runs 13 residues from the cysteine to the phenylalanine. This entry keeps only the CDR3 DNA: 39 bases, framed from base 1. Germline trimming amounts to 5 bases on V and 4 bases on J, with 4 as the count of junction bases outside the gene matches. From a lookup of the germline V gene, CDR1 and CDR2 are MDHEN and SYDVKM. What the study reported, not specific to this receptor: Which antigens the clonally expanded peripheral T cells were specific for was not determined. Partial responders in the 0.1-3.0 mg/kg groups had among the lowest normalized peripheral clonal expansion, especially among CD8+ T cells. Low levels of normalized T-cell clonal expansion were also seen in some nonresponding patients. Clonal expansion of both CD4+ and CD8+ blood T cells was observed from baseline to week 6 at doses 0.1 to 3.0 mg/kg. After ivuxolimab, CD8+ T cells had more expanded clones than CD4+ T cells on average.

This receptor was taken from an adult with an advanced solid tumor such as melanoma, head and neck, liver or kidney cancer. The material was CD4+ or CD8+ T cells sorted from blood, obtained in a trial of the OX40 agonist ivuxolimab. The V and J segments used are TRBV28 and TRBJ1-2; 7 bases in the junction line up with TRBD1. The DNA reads TGTGCCAGCAGTCCCCGGGACAGCTATGGCTACACCTTC. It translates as CASSPRDSYGYTF.